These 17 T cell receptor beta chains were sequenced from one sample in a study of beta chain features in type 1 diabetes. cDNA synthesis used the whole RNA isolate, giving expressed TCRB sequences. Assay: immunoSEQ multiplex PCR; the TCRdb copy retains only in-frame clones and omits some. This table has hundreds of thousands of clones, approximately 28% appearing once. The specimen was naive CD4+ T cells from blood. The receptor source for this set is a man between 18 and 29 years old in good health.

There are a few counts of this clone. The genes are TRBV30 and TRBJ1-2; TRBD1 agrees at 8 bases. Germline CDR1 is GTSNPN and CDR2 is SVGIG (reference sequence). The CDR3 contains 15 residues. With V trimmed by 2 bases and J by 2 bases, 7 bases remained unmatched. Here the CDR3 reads CAWSWSGGENYGYTF. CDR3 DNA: TGTGCCTGGAGTTGGTCAGGGGGCGAGAACTATGGCTACACCTTC.

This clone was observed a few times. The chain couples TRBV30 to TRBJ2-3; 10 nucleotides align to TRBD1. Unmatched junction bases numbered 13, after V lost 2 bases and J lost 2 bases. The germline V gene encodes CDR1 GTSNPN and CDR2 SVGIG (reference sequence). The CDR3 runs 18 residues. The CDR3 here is CAWSPGQGSMGATDTQYF. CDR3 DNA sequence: TGTGCCTGGAGTCCGGGACAGGGGAGTATGGGAGCCACAGATACGCAGTATTTT.

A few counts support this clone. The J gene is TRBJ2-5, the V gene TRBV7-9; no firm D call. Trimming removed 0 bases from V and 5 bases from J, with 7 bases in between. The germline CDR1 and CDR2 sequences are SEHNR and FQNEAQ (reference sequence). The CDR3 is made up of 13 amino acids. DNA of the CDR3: TGTGCCAGCAGCTTAGCCCTGGGGGAGACCCAGTACTTC. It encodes CASSLALGETQYF.

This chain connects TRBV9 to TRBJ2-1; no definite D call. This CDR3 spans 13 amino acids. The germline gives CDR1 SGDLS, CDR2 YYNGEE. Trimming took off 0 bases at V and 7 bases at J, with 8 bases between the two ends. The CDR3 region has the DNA TGTGCCAGCAGCGTAGGACGCCATAATGAGCAGTTCTTC. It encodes CASSVGRHNEQFF.

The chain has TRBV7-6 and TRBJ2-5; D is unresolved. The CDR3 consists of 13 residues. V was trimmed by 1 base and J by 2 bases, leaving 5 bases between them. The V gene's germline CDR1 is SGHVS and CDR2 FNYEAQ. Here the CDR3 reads CASSLGRQETQYF. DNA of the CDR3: TGTGCCAGCAGCTTAGGCAGGCAAGAGACCCAGTACTTC. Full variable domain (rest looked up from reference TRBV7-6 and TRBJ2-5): GAGVSQSPRYKVTKRGQDVALRCDPISGHVSLYWYRQALGQGPEFLTYFNYEAQQDKSGLPNDRFSAERPEGSISTLTIQRTEQRDSAMYRCASSLGRQETQYFGPGTRLLVL.

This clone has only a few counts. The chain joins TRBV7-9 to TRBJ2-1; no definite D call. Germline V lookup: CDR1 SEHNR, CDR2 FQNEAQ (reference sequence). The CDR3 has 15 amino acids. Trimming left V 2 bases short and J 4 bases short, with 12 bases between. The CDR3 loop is CASSLPQTTYNEQFF. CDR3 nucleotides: TGTGCCAGCAGCTTACCCCAAACGACTTACAATGAGCAGTTCTTC.

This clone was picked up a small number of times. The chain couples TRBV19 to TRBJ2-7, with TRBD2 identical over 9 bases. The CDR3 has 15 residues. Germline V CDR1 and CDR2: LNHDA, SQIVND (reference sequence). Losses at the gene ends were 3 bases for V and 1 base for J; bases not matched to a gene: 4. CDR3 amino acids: CASSMSAGGSYEQYF. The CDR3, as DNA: TGTGCCAGTAGTATGTCTGCGGGAGGGTCCTACGAGCAGTACTTC.

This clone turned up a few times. CDR3 DNA: TGTGCCAGCTCATCGAATGCCCCGGGACTAGCAAGTGAGCAGTTCTTC. This codes for CASSSNAPGLASEQFF. This rearrangement joins TRBV18 to TRBJ2-1, with 9 bases matching TRBD2. CDR1 is KGHSH, CDR2 LQKENI, per germline. The junction had 14 bases not matched to a gene; V was cut back by 5 bases and J by 9 bases. This CDR3 spans 16 amino acids.

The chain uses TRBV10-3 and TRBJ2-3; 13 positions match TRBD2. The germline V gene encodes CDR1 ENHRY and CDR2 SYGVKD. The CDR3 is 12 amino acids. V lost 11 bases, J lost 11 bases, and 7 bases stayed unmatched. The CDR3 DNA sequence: TGTGCCCTTGGACTAGCGGGGGTGGAGCAGTATTTT. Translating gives CALGLAGVEQYF.

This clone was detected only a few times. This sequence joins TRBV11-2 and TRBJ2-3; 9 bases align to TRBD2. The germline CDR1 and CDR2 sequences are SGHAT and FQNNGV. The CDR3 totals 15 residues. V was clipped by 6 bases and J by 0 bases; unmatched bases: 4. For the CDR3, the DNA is TGTGCCAGCAGGCGACTAGCGGCTAGCACAGATACGCAGTATTTT. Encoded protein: CASRRLAASTDTQYF.

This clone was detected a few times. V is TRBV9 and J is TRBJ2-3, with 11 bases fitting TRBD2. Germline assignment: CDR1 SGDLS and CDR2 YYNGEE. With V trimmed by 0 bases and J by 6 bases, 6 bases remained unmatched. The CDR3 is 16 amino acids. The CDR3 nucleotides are TGTGCCAGCAGCGTAGCCCTAGCGGGAGGAGAGGATACGCAGTATTTT. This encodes CASSVALAGGEDTQYF.

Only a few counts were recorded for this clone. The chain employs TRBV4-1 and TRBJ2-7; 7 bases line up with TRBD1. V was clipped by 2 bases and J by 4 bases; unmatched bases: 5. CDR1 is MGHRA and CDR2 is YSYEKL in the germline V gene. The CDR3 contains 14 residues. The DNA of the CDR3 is TGCGCCAGCAGCCAATCGGGACAGTTATACGAGCAGTACTTC. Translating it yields CASSQSGQLYEQYF.

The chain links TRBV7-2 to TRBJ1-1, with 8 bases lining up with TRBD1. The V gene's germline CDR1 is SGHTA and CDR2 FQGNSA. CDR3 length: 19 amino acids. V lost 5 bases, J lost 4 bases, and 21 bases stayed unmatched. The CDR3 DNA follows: TGTGCCAGCAGCCCCCGACCTTTTGTGCAGGGGGCGGGTGGCACTGAAGCTTTCTTT. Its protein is CASSPRPFVQGAGGTEAFF.

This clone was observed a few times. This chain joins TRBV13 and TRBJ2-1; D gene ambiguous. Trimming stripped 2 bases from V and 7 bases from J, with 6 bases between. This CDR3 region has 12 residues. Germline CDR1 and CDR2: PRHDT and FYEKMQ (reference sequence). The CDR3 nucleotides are TGTGCCAGCAGCTTACAACTGAATGAGCAGTTCTTC. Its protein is CASSLQLNEQFF. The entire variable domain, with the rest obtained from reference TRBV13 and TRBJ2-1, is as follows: AAGVIQSPRHLIKEKRETATLKCYPIPRHDTVYWYQQGPGQDPQFLISFYEKMQSDKGSIPDRFSAQQFSDYHSELNMSSLELGDSALYFCASSLQLNEQFFGPGTRLTVL.

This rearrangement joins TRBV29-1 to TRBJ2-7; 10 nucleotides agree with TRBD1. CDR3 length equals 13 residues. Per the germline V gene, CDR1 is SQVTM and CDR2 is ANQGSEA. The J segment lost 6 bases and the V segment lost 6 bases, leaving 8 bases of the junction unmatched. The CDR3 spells CSVWDRGEGEQYF. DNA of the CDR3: TGCAGCGTATGGGACAGGGGTGAGGGCGAGCAGTACTTC.

The DNA of the CDR3 is TGCGCCAGCAGCCAAGTGGGACTAGTAGGAGAGACCCAGTACTTC. This translates into CASSQVGLVGETQYF. The V gene is TRBV4-1, the J gene TRBJ2-5, with 8 bases aligning to TRBD2. With V trimmed by 1 base and J by 4 bases, 5 bases remained unmatched. This CDR3 spans 15 amino acids. Germline CDR1 is MGHRA and CDR2 is YSYEKL.

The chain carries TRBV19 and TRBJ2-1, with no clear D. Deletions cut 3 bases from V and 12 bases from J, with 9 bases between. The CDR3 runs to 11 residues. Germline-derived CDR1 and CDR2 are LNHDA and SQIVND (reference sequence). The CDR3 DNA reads TGTGCCAGTAGTATGAGCGTTTGGCAGTTCTTC. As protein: CASSMSVWQFF.